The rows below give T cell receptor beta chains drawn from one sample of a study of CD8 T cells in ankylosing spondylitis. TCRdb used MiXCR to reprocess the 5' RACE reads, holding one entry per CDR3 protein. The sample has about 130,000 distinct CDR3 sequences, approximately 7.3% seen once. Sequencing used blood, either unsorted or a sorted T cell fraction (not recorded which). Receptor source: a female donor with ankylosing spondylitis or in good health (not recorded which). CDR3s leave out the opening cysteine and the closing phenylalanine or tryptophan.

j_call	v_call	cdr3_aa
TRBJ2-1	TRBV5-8	ASSLALGRQAPTNEQF
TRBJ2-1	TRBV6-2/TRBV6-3	ASRKLAGGPNEQF
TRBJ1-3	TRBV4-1	ASSQYGISGNTIY
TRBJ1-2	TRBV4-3	ASSQDRQALFYGYT
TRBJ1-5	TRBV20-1	SASPGESNQPQH
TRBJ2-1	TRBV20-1	CARAPLAGVYNEQF
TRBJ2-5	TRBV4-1	ASSQDRSDGSKETQY
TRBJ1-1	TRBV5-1	ASSFYRVSVSNSEAAEAF
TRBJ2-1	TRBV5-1	ASSLVAGGRSYNEQF
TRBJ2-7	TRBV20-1	SARDTHEQY
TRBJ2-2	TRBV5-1	ASSLDQGSVGELF
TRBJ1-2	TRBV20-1	SARDGRATNYGYT
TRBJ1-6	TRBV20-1	SVRQGSSYNSPLH
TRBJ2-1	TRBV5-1	ASSLRQINGQF
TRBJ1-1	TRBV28	ASSQPHGAYTEAF
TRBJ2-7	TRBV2	ASSERPTGISYEQY
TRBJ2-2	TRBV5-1	ASSSSGQNTGELF
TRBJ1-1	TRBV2	ASRTDRDTEAF
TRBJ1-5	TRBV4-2	ASSPRPNQPQH
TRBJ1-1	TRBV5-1	ASSLAPASLEAF
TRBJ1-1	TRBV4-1	ASRQTMNTEAF